The 11 T cell receptor beta chains presented below share a single source sample, sequenced in a study of human T cells and chemical hapten exposure (dated by TCRdb to the early 2020s). The library came from RACE. The instrument given in TCRdb is NextSeq 500. The raw public reads went through TCRdb reprocessing: fastp at Q25, MiXCR clone calling, in-frame beta chains kept. For every CDR3 protein sequence, its rows merge into one entry that carries the most common genes and DNA. This sample is represented by about 290,000 distinct CDR3 sequences; around 7% of them were singletons. Less than 1.5% of the sample belongs to the ten largest clones. Explained via the paper, the time point label denotes: pre-sensitization, week 0. The intended sense of this specimen's treatment or condition label: therapeutic diphenylcyclopropenone sensitization with weekly scalp DPC. Sequencing used whole blood, obtained in connection with sensitization to the hapten diphenylcyclopropenone (DPC). The receptors stem from a man between 18 and 29 years old with alopecia areata. Some clones in this sample may be carry-over from other donors' samples.

The CDR3: CASSAGLPGAEAFF. CDR3 bases: TGTGCCAGCAGCGCGGGACTCCCAGGGGCTGAAGCTTTCTTT. The chain combines TRBV7-3 with TRBJ1-1; D is possibly TRBD1 (6 bases). The CDR3 runs to 14 residues. The V gene lost 5 bases and the J gene lost 6 bases, with 16 bases spanning the gap. In germline, CDR1 is SGHTA, CDR2 FQGTGA.

The rearrangement joins TRBV5-1 to TRBJ2-3, with TRBD2 matching over 8 bases. There are 18 residues in the CDR3. After removal of 4 bases from V and 1 base from J, the junction contained 14 bases not matched to a gene. The germline V gene has CDR1 SGHRS and CDR2 YFSETQ. The CDR3 loop is CASSAQPRGSGGTDTQYF. The CDR3 nucleotides are TGCGCCAGCAGCGCCCAACCCCGGGGTAGCGGGGGCACAGATACGCAGTATTTT.

This clonotype was seen a handful of times. CDR3: CASRPTGTGVYEQYF. The CDR3 DNA is TGTGCCAGCAGGCCCACCGGGACAGGAGTCTACGAGCAGTACTTC. The chain carries TRBV6-5 and TRBJ2-7; TRBD1 aligns across 8 bases. Germline V gives CDR1 MNHEY, CDR2 SVGAGI. The J segment lost 3 bases and the V segment lost 6 bases, leaving 10 bases of the junction unmatched. CDR3 size: 15 residues.

This clonotype was seen more than once but under ten times. This sequence joins TRBV28 and TRBJ2-5; D unresolved. Germline-derived CDR1 and CDR2 are MDHEN and SYDVKM. V lost 5 bases and J 1 base, leaving 17 bases between the germline ends. This CDR3 is 16 amino acids long. The CDR3 nucleotides are TGTGCCAGCAGTACCACGCGATTTCCCTTCCAAGAGACCCAGTACTTC. It translates to CASSTTRFPFQETQYF. The full variable domain, completed using reference TRBV28 and TRBJ2-5, is DVKVTQSSRYLVKRTGEKVFLECVQDMDHENMFWYRQDPGLGLRLIYFSYDVKMKEKGDIPEGYSVSREKKERFSLILESASTNQTSMYLCASSTTRFPFQETQYFGPGTRLLVL.

The gene calls are TRBV9 and TRBJ2-1; 10 nucleotides line up with TRBD2. Germline trimming cut 0 bases from V and 7 bases from J; bases unmatched to any gene: 4. This CDR3 has 15 residues. Germline V lookup: CDR1 SGDLS, CDR2 YYNGEE. CDR3 amino acids: CASSVVPSGGNEQFF. CDR3 bases: TGTGCCAGCAGCGTAGTCCCTAGCGGGGGAAATGAGCAGTTCTTC.

The chain recombines TRBV7-9 with TRBJ2-1; 10 bases are shared with TRBD2. The CDR3 runs 16 residues. Germline CDR1 reads SEHNR; CDR2 reads FQNEAQ (reference sequence). J gave up 5 bases and V 5 bases, and 9 bases lay outside the gene matches. The CDR3 DNA is TGTGCCAGCAGCCCAAACAGCGGGGGGGCAGACAATGAGCAGTTCTTC. This sequence encodes CASSPNSGGADNEQFF.

This clonotype was seen ten or more times. Mismatch with germline at one junction end may stem from a read error. The chain links TRBV2 to TRBJ2-1, with 10 bases aligning to TRBD2. CDR1 is SNHLY and CDR2 is FYNNEI in the germline V gene. The CDR3 length is 13 residues. CDR3 DNA: TGTGCCAGCAGTGAAGAGACTAGCGGGTTCTATTTATTC. Translation: CASSEETSGFYLF.

The chain joins TRBV20-1 to TRBJ1-1; 11 nucleotides align to TRBD1. The germline V gene has CDR1 DFQATT and CDR2 SNEGSKA (reference sequence). V lost 6 bases to trimming and J lost 1 base; unmatched junction nucleotides: 7. The CDR3 runs 15 residues. DNA of the CDR3: TGCAGTGCGAGGACAGGGGGCGAGGAGAACACTGAAGCTTTCTTT. Residues: CSARTGGEENTEAFF.

This chain uses TRBV14 with TRBJ2-1; no reliable D call. Trimming cost V 5 bases and J 2 bases, with 19 bases left between them. This CDR3 comprises 17 residues. Germline CDR1 SGHDN, CDR2 FVKESK. Here the CDR3 reads CASSSSRSFRTYNEQFF. The CDR3 DNA is TGTGCCAGCAGCTCCTCCAGGTCATTCAGGACCTACAATGAGCAGTTCTTC.

This clonotype was counted ten times or more. The V gene is TRBV10-3, the J gene TRBJ1-6; a possible D gene is TRBD1 (6 bases). Germline CDR1 reads ENHRY; CDR2 reads SYGVKD. This CDR3 has 17 amino acids. V was pared by 2 bases and J by 0 bases, with 11 bases between. CDR3 in amino acids: CAISEPRGNSYNSPLHF. CDR3 bases: TGTGCCATCAGTGAGCCTAGGGGGAACTCCTATAATTCACCCCTCCACTTT.

This clonotype was observed a few times. The rearrangement joins TRBV6-1 to TRBJ2-5; no clear D gene. The CDR3 sequence is 13 residues long. Germline-derived CDR1 and CDR2 are MNHNS and SASEGT. V was pared by 4 bases and J by 0 bases, with 6 bases between. DNA of the CDR3: TGTGCCAGCAGTGGGACGTACCAAGAGACCCAGTACTTC. This encodes CASSGTYQETQYF.